This entry is about one TCR beta chain. Its antigen is not known. The sample originates from a study of cytomegalovirus exposure and HLA in healthy donors. General study results and limits: Later, an analysis found that common viral pathogens appeared to be linked with several of the most significant clusters.

PCR involved 60 Vbeta and 13 Jbeta primers. Using immunoSEQ multiplex PCR, the repertoire was profiled, and TCRdb retains in-frame clones only, with some absent. This table has about 170,000 clones, approximately 80% appearing once. The sample comprised PBMCs. The sequence came from a woman aged 50 to 65 in good health and CMV-seronegative.

The CDR3 protein is CASRTSGTTYEQYF. CDR3 nucleotides: TGCGCCAGCAGGACTAGCGGGACGACCTACGAGCAGTACTTC. The rearrangement joins TRBV5-1 to TRBJ2-5; 11 nucleotides align to TRBD2. The tail of the sequence fits TRBJ2-7 better, so the J call may be wrong. CDR3 size: 14 residues. Per the germline V gene, CDR1 is SGHRS and CDR2 is YFSETQ.